The 14 T cell receptor beta chains below all came from one sample that was sequenced in a study of T cell clones after liver transplantation. Only in-frame clones appear in the TCRdb table, and some are missing; sequencing was by immunoSEQ multiplex PCR. The profile shows roughly 120,000 clones, just over 90% of them singletons. This specimen was CD4+ T cells from blood, taken 12 months after liver transplant. These receptors were taken from a human patient who received a liver transplant. Some T cells may arise from the graft donor.

Here the CDR3 reads CASSSRDLYEQYF. The CDR3 coding sequence is TGTGCCAGCAGCTCCCGCGACTTGTACGAGCAGTACTTC. The chain uses TRBV5-4 and TRBJ2-7; D remains ambiguous. Germline CDR1 reads SGHNT; CDR2 reads YYREEE (reference sequence). V was shortened by 3 bases and J by 4 bases, with 11 bases between the two germline ends. This CDR3 is 13 amino acids long.

The chain is built from TRBV4-1 and TRBJ1-1; D unclear. Germline V gene sequence: CDR1 MGHRA, CDR2 YSYEKL. The V and J ends lost 4 bases and 4 bases respectively, with 13 bases between them. CDR3 length: 14 amino acids. The CDR3 spells CASSPAPRATEAFF. CDR3 bases: TGCGCCAGCAGCCCTGCGCCGCGTGCCACTGAAGCTTTCTTT.

The V and J genes are TRBV29-1 and TRBJ2-3, with TRBD2 matching 7 bases. The germline V gene encodes CDR1 SQVTM and CDR2 ANQGSEA. After removal of 3 bases from V and 4 bases from J, the junction contained 7 bases not matched to a gene. This CDR3 is built from 14 residues. The CDR3: CSVEAGAVADTQYF. The CDR3 nucleotides read TGCAGCGTTGAGGCGGGAGCCGTCGCAGATACGCAGTATTTT.

The rearrangement joins TRBV7-2 to TRBJ1-2; 9 nucleotides agree with TRBD1. There are 15 residues in the CDR3. V lost 4 bases and J lost 0; bases outside the gene matches: 3. Germline V gene sequence: CDR1 SGHTA, CDR2 FQGNSA. The CDR3 sequence: CASSSRTGANYGYTF. The CDR3 DNA reads as TGTGCCAGCAGCTCTCGGACAGGGGCTAACTATGGCTACACCTTC.

This clone was recorded only once. At one boundary the junction diverges from the germline segment, which might be a read error. This chain uses TRBV30 with TRBJ2-7; 7 nucleotides align to TRBD1. The CDR3 loop spans 13 amino acids. Germline CDR1 and CDR2: GTSNPN and SVGIG (reference sequence). The CDR3 DNA follows: TGTGCCTGGAGTGCCAGCAACAGGGGACGAAACCACTTC. This gives the protein CAWSASNRGRNHF. The full variable domain, in which reference TRBV30 and TRBJ2-7 provide the parts outside the CDR3, is SQTIHQWPATLVQPVGSPLSLECTVEGTSNPNLYWYRQAAGRGLQLLFYSVGIGQISSEVPQNLSASRPQDRQFILSSKKLLLSDSGFYLCAWSASNRGRNHFGPGTRLTVT.

This clone occurred a few times. The chain links TRBV6-5 to TRBJ2-2; the D is unclear. This CDR3 is built from 13 residues. Germline V gene data show CDR1 as MNHEY and CDR2 as SVGAGI. V lost 5 bases and J 1 base, leaving 5 bases between the germline ends. The CDR3 sequence: CASSQGNTGELFF. CDR3 bases: TGTGCCAGCAGTCAAGGGAACACCGGGGAGCTGTTTTTT.

The V gene is TRBV5-1, the J gene TRBJ1-1; no firm D call. Germline CDR1 reads SGHRS; CDR2 reads YFSETQ. V dropped 0 bases and J dropped 1 base, with 7 bases sitting between them. This CDR3 spans 14 amino acids. The CDR3 protein is CASSLAWKNTEAFF. The CDR3 DNA sequence: TGCGCCAGCAGCTTGGCTTGGAAGAACACTGAAGCTTTCTTT.

V is TRBV5-4 and J is TRBJ2-3; 9 bases match TRBD2. The germline gives CDR1 SGHNT, CDR2 YYREEE (reference sequence). V lost 3 bases to trimming and J lost 4 bases; unmatched junction nucleotides: 6. The CDR3 contains 15 residues. The CDR3 nucleotides read TGTGCCAGCAGCTCCGGACTAGCGCCCCCAGATACGCAGTATTTT. Its protein product is CASSSGLAPPDTQYF.

This clone was picked up one time. The V gene is TRBV11-3, the J gene TRBJ2-1; tentative D call: TRBD2 (6 bases). Deletions cut 5 bases from V and 0 bases from J, with 8 bases between. This CDR3 comprises 14 residues. Germline-derived CDR1 and CDR2 are SGHNT and YENEEA. Written as DNA, the CDR3 is TGTGCCAGCAGCCCCGGGGGCTCCTACAATGAGCAGTTCTTC. It specifies CASSPGGSYNEQFF.

The V call is TRBV9, the J call TRBJ1-2, with D maybe TRBD1 (5 bases). Trimming pared 0 bases from V and 4 bases from J, leaving 13 bases between. Germline lookup yields CDR1 SGDLS and CDR2 YYNGEE. The CDR3 runs to 15 residues. CDR3 sequence: CASSVAQGDAYGYTF. The DNA of the CDR3 is TGTGCCAGCAGCGTAGCGCAGGGCGACGCCTATGGCTACACCTTC.

The V gene is TRBV5-5, the J gene TRBJ1-2; D might be TRBD1 (5 bases). The CDR3 spans 12 residues. Germline lookup yields CDR1 SGHKS and CDR2 YYEKEE (reference sequence). Trimming removed 5 bases from V and 4 bases from J, with 9 bases in between. The CDR3 nucleotides are TGTGCCAGCAGTTCCGGGGCCTATGGCTACACCTTC. This sequence encodes CASSSGAYGYTF.

The rearrangement uses TRBV20-1 and TRBJ2-3; D not resolved. The CDR3 sequence is 11 residues long. Germline V gene data show CDR1 as DFQATT and CDR2 as SNEGSKA (reference sequence). Trimming took 3 bases from V and 4 from J, leaving 5 bases between them. CDR3 nucleotide sequence: TGCAGTGCTAGTCTCTCAGATACGCAGTATTTT. This codes for CSASLSDTQYF.

V usage is TRBV5-1 and J usage is TRBJ2-1; the D gene is possibly TRBD1 (5 bases). V was shortened by 3 bases and J by 8 bases, with 18 bases between the two germline ends. Germline V lookup: CDR1 SGHRS, CDR2 YFSETQ. The CDR3 extends over 15 amino acids. The CDR3 sequence is CASSSYLTVTDEQFF. In nucleotides, the CDR3 is TGCGCCAGCAGCTCCTATCTGACAGTTACGGATGAGCAGTTCTTC.

This rearrangement joins TRBV5-1 to TRBJ2-5; 14 bases map to TRBD2. The length of the CDR3 is 16 residues. Germline CDR1 reads SGHRS; CDR2 reads YFSETQ. After removal of 4 bases from V and 1 base from J, the junction contained 3 bases not matched to a gene. The DNA of the CDR3 is TGCGCCAGCAGCAAGGGGACTAGCGGGAGCCAAGAGACCCAGTACTTC. Amino acids: CASSKGTSGSQETQYF.